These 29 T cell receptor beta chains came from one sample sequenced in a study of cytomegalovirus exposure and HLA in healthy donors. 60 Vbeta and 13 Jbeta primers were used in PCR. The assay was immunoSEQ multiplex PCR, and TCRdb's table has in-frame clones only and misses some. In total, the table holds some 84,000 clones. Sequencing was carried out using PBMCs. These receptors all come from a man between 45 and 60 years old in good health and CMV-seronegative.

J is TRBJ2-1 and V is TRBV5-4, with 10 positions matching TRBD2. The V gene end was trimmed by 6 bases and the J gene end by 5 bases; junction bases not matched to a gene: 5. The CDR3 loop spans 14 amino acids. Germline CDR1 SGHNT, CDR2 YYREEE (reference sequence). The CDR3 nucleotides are TGTGCCAGCAAGACTAGCGGGTCAAACAATGAGCAGTTCTTC. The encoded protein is CASKTSGSNNEQFF.

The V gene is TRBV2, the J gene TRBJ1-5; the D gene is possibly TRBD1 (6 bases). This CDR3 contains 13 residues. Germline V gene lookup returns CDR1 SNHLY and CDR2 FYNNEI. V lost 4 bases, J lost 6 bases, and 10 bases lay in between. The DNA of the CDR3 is TGTGCCAGCAGTGGACAGGCGGGTCAGCCCCAGCATTTT. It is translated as CASSGQAGQPQHF.

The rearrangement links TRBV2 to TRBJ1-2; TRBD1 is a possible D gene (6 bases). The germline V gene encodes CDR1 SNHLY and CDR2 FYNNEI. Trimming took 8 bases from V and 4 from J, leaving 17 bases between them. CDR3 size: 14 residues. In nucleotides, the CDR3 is TGTGCCAGCCCCAGGAACAGGGAGTCCTATGGCTACACCTTC. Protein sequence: CASPRNRESYGYTF.

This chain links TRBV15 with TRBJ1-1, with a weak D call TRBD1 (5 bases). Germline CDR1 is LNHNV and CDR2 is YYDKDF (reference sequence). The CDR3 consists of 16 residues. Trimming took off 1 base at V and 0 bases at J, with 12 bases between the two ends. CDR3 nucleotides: TGTGCCACCAGCAGAGTTAGGGGAACCATGAACACTGAAGCTTTCTTT. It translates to CATSRVRGTMNTEAFF.

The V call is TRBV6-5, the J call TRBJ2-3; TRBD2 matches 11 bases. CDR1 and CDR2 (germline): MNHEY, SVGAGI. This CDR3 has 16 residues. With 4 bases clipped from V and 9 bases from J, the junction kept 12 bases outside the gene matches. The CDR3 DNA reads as TGTGCCAGCAGTTGGGCTAGCGGGGGGACAAGAGGAACGCAGTATTTT. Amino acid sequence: CASSWASGGTRGTQYF.

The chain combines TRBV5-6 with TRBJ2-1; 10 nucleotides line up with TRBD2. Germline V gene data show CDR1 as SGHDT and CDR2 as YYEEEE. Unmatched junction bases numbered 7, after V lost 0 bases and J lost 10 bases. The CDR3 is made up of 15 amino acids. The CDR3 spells CASSLAGGSGGEQFF. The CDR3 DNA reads TGTGCCAGCAGCTTGGCCGGCGGTAGCGGGGGGGAGCAGTTCTTC.

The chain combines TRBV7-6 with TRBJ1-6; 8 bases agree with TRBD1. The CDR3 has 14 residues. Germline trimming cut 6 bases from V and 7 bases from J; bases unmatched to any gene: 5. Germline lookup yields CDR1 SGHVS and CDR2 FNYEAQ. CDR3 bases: TGTGCCAGCAGTCGAGACAGGGGAAATTCACCCCTCCACTTT. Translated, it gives CASSRDRGNSPLHF.

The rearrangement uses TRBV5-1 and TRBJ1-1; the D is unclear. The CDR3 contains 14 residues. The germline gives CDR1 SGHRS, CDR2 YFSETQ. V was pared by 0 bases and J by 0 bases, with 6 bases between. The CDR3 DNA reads TGCGCCAGCAGCTTGGGGCCGATGAACACTGAAGCTTTCTTT. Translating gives CASSLGPMNTEAFF.

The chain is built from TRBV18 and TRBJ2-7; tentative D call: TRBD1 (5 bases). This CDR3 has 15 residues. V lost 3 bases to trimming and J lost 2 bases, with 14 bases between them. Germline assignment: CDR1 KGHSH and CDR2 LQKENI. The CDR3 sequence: CASSPSVTETYEQYF. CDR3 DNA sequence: TGTGCCAGCTCACCTTCGGTGACAGAGACCTACGAGCAGTACTTC.

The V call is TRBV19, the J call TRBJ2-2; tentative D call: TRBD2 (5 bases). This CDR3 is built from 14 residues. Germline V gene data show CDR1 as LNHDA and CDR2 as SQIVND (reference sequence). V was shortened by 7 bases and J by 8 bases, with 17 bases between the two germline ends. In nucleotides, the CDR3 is TGTGCCAGTACGAGTTCCGGGGTCGGAGGGGAGCTGTTTTTT. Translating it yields CASTSSGVGGELFF. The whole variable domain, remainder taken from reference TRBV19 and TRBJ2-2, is DGGITQSPKYLFRKEGQNVTLSCEQNLNHDAMYWYRQDPGQGLRLIYYSQIVNDFQKGDIAEGYSVSREKKESFPLTVTSAQKNPTAFYLCASTSSGVGGELFFGEGSRLTVL.

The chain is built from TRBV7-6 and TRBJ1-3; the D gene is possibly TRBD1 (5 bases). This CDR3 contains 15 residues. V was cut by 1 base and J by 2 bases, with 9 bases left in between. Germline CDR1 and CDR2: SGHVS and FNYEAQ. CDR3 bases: TGTGCCAGCAGCTTAGGGGGGGGTCCTGGAAACACCATATATTTT. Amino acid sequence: CASSLGGGPGNTIYF.

CDR3 coding DNA: TGTGCCAGCAGCCAGGGACAGGGCTCCTACGAGCAGTACTTC. It translates to CASSQGQGSYEQYF. The rearrangement links TRBV7-9 to TRBJ2-7, with 9 positions matching TRBD1. J was trimmed by 0 bases and V by 5 bases; bases with no gene match: 2. The CDR3 extends over 14 amino acids. Per germline, CDR1 SEHNR and CDR2 FQNEAQ (reference sequence).

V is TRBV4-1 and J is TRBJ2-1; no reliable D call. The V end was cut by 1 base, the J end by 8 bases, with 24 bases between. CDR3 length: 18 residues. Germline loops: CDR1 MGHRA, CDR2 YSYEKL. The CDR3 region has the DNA TGCGCCAGCAGCCAAGGGTTATCCAGGCCCTCAATTATGGATGAGCAGTTCTTC. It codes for CASSQGLSRPSIMDEQFF.

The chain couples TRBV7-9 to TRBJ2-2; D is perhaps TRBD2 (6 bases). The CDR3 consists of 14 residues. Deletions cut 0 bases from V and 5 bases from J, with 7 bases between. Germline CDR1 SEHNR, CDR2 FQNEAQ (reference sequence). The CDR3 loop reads CASSLAGGTGELFF. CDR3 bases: TGTGCCAGCAGCTTAGCTGGGGGGACCGGGGAGCTGTTTTTT. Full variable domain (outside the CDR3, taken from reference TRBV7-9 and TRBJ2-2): DTGVSQNPRHKITKRGQNVTFRCDPISEHNRLYWYRQTLGQGPEFLTYFQNEAQLEKSRLLSDRFSAERPKGSFSTLEIQRTEQGDSAMYLCASSLAGGTGELFFGEGSRLTVL.

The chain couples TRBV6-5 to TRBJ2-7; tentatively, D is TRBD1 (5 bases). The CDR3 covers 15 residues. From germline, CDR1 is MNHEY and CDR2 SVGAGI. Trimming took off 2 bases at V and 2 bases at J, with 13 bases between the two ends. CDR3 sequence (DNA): TGTGCCAGCAGTTACGGGGCAGGCCTCCCCTACGAGCAGTACTTC. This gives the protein CASSYGAGLPYEQYF.

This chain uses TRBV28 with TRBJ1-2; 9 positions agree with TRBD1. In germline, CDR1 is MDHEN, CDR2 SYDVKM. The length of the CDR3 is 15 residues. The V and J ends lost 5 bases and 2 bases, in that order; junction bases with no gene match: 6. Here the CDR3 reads CASSETGGVNYGYTF. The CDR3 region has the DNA TGTGCCAGCAGTGAGACAGGGGGAGTCAACTATGGCTACACCTTC.

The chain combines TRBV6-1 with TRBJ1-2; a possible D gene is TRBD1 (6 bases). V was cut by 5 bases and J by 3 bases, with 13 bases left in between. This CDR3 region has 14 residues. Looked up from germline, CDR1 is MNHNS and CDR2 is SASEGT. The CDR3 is CASSRTVKDYGYTF. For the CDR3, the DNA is TGTGCCAGCAGTCGGACAGTAAAAGACTATGGCTACACCTTC.

CDR3 DNA: TGTGCCAGCAGTGCCGGGACAGGGTACTACGAGCAGTACTTC. Encoded protein: CASSAGTGYYEQYF. The V and J genes are TRBV6-5 and TRBJ2-7, with 9 bases matching TRBD1. Germline V gene data show CDR1 as MNHEY and CDR2 as SVGAGI. The CDR3 contains 14 residues. V shed 5 bases and J 3 bases; nucleotides not matched to a gene: 5.

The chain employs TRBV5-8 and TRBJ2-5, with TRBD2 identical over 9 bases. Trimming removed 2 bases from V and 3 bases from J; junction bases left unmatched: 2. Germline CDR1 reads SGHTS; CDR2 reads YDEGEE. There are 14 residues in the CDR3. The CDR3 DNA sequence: TGTGCCAGCAGCTTTAGCGGGGGAAAAGAGACCCAGTACTTC. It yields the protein CASSFSGGKETQYF.

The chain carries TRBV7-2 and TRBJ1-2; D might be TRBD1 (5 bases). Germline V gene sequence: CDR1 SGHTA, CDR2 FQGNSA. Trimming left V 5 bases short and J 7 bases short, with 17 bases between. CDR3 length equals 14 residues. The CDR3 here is CASSTAGVVGGYTF. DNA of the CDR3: TGTGCCAGCAGCACCGCGGGGGTTGTTGGTGGCTACACCTTC. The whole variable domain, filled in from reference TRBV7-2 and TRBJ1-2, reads GAGVSQSPSNKVTEKGKDVELRCDPISGHTALYWYRQSLGQGLEFLIYFQGNSAPDKSGLPSDRFSAERTGGSVSTLTIQRTQQEDSAVYLCASSTAGVVGGYTFGSGTRLTVV.

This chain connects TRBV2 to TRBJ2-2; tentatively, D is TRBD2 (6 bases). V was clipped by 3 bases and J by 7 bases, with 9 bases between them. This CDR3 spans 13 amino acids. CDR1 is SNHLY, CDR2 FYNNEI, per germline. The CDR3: CASSDGGNGELFF. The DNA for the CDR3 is TGTGCCAGCAGTGATGGCGGGAACGGGGAGCTGTTTTTT.

The DNA for the CDR3 is TGTGCCAGCACCCCCGGGGGAGACACTGAAGCTTTCTTT. Translation gives CASTPGGDTEAFF. The chain has TRBV6-5 and TRBJ1-1, with a tentative D call TRBD1 (5 bases). This CDR3 contains 13 residues. Trimming shortened V by 7 bases and J by 3 bases, and 12 bases separated the two germline ends. CDR1 is MNHEY and CDR2 is SVGAGI in the germline V gene.

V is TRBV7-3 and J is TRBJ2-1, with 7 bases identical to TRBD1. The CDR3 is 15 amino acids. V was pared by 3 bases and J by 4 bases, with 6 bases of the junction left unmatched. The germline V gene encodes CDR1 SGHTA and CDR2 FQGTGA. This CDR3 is CASSFRDSRYNEQFF. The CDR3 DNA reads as TGTGCCAGCAGCTTCCGGGACAGTAGGTACAATGAGCAGTTCTTC. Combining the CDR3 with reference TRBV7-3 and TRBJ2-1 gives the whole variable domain GAGVSQTPSNKVTEKGKYVELRCDPISGHTALYWYRQSLGQGPEFLIYFQGTGAADDSGLPNDRFFAVRPEGSVSTLKIQRTERGDSAVYLCASSFRDSRYNEQFFGPGTRLTVL.

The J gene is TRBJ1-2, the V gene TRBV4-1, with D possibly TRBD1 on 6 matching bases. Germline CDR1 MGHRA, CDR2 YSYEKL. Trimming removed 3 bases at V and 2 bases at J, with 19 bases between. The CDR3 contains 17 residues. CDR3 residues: CASSQFIQGLGNYGYTF. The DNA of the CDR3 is TGCGCCAGCAGCCAGTTTATACAGGGTTTGGGCAACTATGGCTACACCTTC.

In DNA form, the CDR3 reads TGCGCCAGCAGCCCCAACCGGGACAGGGGCGAAAAACTGTTTTTT. It yields the protein CASSPNRDRGEKLFF. The chain links TRBV5-1 to TRBJ1-4, with TRBD1 matching over 10 bases. The V gene end was trimmed by 4 bases and the J gene end by 8 bases; junction bases not matched to a gene: 8. The CDR3 sequence is 15 residues long. Germline V gives CDR1 SGHRS, CDR2 YFSETQ. The variable domain in full, completed from reference TRBV5-1 and TRBJ1-4, reads KAGVTQTPRYLIKTRGQQVTLSCSPISGHRSVSWYQQTPGQGLQFLFEYFSETQRNKGNFPGRFSGRQFSNSRSEMNVSTLELGDSALYLCASSPNRDRGEKLFFGSGTQLSVL.

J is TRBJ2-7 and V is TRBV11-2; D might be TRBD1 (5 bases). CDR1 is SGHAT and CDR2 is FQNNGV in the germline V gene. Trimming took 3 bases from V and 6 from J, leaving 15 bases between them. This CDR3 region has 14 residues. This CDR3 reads CASSLSRVFSEQYF. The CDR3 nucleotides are TGTGCCAGCAGCTTGAGCAGGGTATTCTCCGAGCAGTACTTC.

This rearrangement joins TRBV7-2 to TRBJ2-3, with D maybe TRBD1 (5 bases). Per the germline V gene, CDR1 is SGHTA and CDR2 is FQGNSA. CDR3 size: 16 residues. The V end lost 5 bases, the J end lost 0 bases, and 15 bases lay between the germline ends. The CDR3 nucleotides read TGTGCCAGCAGCGTGCGACAGAGAAGTAGCACAGATACGCAGTATTTT. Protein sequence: CASSVRQRSSTDTQYF.

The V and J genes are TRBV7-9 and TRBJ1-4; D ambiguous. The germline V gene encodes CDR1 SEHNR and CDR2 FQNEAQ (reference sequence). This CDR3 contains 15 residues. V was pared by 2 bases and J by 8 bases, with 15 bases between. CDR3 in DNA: TGTGCCAGCAGCTTATGGTCGGGGAAAGGCGAAAAACTGTTTTTT. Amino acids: CASSLWSGKGEKLFF.

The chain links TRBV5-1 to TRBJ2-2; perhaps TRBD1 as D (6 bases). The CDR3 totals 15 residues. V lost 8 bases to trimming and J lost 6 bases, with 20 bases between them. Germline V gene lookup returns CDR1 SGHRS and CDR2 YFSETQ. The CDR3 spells CASNHRVEGSGELFF. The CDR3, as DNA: TGCGCCAGTAACCACAGGGTAGAAGGTTCCGGGGAGCTGTTTTTT.